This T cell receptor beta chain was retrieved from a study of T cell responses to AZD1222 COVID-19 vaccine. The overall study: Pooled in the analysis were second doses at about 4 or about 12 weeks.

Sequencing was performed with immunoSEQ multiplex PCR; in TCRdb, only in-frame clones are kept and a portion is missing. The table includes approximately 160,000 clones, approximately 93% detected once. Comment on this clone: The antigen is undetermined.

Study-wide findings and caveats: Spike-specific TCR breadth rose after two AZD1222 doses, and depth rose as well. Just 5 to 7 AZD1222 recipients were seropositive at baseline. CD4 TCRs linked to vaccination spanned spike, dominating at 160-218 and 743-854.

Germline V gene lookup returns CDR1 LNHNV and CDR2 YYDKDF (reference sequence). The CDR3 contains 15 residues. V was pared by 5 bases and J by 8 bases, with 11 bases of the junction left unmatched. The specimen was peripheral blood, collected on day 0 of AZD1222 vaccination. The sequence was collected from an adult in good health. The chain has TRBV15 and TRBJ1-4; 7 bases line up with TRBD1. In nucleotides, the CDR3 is TGTGCCACCAGCGAGGGGGCGCTGGGGGGGGAAAAACTGTTTTTT. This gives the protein CATSEGALGGEKLFF. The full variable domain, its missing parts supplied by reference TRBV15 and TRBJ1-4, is DAMVIQNPRYQVTQFGKPVTLSCSQTLNHNVMYWYQQKSSQAPKLLFHYYDKDFNNEADTPDNFQSRRPNTSFCFLDIRSPGLGDTAMYLCATSEGALGGEKLFFGSGTQLSVL.